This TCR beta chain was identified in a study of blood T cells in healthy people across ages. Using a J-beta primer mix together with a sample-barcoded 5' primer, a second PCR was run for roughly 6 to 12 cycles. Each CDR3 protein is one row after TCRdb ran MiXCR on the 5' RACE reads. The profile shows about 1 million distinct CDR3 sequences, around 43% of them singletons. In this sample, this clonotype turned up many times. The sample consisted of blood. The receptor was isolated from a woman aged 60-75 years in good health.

CDR3 coding DNA: TGTGCCAGCACGACCGGGACAATCTATGGCTACACCTTC. It translates to CASTTGTIYGYTF. V is TRBV7-9 and J is TRBJ1-2, with a weak D call TRBD1 (6 bases). This CDR3 is built from 13 residues. V was trimmed by 7 bases and J by 4 bases, leaving 13 bases between them. Germline-derived CDR1 and CDR2 are SEHNR and FQNEAQ (reference sequence).